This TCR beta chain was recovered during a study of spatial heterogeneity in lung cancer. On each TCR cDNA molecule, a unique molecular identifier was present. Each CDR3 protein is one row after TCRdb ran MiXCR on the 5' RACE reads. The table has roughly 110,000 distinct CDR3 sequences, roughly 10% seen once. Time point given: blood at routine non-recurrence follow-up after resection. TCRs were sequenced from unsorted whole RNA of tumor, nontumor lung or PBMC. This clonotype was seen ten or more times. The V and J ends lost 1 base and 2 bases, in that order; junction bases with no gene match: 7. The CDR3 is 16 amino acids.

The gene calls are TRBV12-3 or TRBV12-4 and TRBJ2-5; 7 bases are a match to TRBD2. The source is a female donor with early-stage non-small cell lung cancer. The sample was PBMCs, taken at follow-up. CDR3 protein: CASSLGGTGLQETQYF. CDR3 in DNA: TGTGCCAGCAGTTTAGGAGGAACGGGACTACAAGAGACCCAGTACTTC.